This TCR beta chain was recovered during a study of blood T cell repertoires in COVID-19. As for the study in general: Acute and convalescent COVID-19 specimens originated in the United States, Italy and Spain.

Germline V CDR1 and CDR2: SGHVS, FNYEAQ. CDR3 size: 15 residues. Losses at the gene ends were 5 bases for V and 0 bases for J; bases not matched to a gene: 4. Adults between about 18 and 95 years of age took part from 20 to 25 US areas. In assigning cohorts, the study relied on participant-reported clinical history. Sequencing used immunoSEQ multiplex PCR; TCRdb keeps in-frame clones, though not all of them. This sample has about 270,000 clones, with roughly 93% found just once. The specimen was PBMCs or T cells enriched from blood (not recorded which). The chain joins TRBV7-6 to TRBJ2-5; 9 nucleotides agree with TRBD2. The source is a woman in her thirties or forties with acute COVID-19. CDR3 in amino acids: CASSTGTSYQETQYF. The CDR3 region has the DNA TGTGCCAGCAGCACCGGGACTAGCTACCAAGAGACCCAGTACTTC.